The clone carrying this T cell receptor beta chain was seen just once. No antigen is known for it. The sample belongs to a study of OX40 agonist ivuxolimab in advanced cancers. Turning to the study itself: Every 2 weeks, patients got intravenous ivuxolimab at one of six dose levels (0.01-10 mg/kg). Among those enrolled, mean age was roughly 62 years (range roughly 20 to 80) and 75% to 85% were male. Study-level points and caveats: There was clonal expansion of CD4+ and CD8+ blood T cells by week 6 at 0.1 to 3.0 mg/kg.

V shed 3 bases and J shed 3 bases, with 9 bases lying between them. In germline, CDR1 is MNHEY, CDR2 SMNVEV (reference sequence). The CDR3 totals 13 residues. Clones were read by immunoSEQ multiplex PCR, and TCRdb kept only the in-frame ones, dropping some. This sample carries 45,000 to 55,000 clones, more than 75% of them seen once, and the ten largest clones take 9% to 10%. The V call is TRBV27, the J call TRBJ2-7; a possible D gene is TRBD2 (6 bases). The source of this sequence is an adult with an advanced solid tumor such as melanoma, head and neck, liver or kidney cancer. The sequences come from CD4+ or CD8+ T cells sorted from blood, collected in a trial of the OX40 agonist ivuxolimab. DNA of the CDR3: TGTGCCAGCAGTTTGGAGGGTTTCTACGAGCAGTACTTC. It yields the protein CASSLEGFYEQYF.